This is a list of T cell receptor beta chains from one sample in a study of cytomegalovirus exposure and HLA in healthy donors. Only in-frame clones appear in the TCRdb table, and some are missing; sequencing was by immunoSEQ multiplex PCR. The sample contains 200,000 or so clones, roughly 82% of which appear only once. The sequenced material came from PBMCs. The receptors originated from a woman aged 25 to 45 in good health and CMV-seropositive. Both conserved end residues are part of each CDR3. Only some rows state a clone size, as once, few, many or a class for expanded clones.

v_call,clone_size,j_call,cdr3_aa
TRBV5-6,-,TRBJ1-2,CASSLGGQKTSNYGYTF
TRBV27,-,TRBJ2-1,CATQYATGYDEQFF
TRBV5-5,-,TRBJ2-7,CASSLALASGSSYEQYF
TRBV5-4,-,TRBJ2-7,CASSRTETYEQYF
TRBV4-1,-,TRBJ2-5,CASSQGIFTGGETQYF
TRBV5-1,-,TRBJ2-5,CASRMRQETQYF
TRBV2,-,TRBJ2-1,CASSPPWFSGRARNEQFF
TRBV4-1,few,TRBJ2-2,CASSESGRNTGELFF
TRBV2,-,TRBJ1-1,CASSEGGQGEEAFF
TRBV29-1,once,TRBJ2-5,CSAARDSGTQYF
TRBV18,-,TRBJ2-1,CASSPPMAGVVNEQFF
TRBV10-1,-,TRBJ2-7,CAGCVTGYPAYEQYF
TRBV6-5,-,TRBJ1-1,CASSYSAPTEAFF
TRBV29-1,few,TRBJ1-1,CSVVRGAGTEAFF
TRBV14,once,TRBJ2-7,CASSQDLSSYEQYF
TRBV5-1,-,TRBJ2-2,CASSLGDRNTGELFF
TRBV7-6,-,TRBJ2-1,CASSPGVRVNEQFF
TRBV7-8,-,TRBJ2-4,CASSEQQGNIQYF
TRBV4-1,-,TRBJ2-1,CASSPRGVHEQFF
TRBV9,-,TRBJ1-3,CASSLTGESGNTIYF
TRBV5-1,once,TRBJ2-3,CASGLTDTQYF
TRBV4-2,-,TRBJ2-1,CASSQEPSSTHEQFF
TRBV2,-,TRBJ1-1,CASTYREGASEAFF
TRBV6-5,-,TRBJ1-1,CASSYSGGGTEAFF
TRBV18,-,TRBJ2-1,CASSPARLDNEQFF
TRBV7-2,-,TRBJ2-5,CASSVGGGETQYF
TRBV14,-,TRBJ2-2,CASSLRSVLAGELFF
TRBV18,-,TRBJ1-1,CASSPDRALNTEAFF
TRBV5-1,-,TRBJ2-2,CASSSAGLAGLTGELFF
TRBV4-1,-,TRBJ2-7,CASSRYAPSYEQYF
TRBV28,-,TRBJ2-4,CASSWTLQEDIQYF
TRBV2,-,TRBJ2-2,CASSEMALGGGTGELFF
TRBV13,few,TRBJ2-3,CASSPRAGVADTQYF
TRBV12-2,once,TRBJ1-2,CASRLKGDPSGTGDYGYTF
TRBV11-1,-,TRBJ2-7,CASSADRPYEQYF
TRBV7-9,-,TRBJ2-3,CASSLSGGAQTDTQYF
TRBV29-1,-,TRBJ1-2,CSVNRGAEGYTF